This T cell receptor beta chain was recovered during a study of cytomegalovirus exposure and HLA in healthy donors. Comment on this clone: The antigen remains unidentified.

The study, taken as a whole, reports: The listing of fewer than 200 TCR beta chains classed them as cytomegalovirus-associated.

It was with 60 Vbeta and 13 Jbeta primers that the PCR ran. Measured with immunoSEQ multiplex PCR; TCRdb has only the in-frame clones, and not every one. There are more than 200,000 clones in the sample; approximately 80% occur only once, and about 1.4% lies in the top ten. Every donor was a healthy person donating bone marrow. Germline assignment: CDR1 LNHNV and CDR2 YYDKDF (reference sequence). This CDR3 comprises 14 residues. V lost 1 base to trimming and J lost 4 bases, with 10 bases between them. The genes are TRBV15 and TRBJ1-2, with a weak D call TRBD1 (5 bases). This TCR came from a girl aged 10-17 years in good health and CMV-seronegative. Sequencing was carried out using PBMCs. The CDR3: CATSRGRQGYGYTF. The CDR3 bases are TGTGCCACCAGCAGAGGTCGGCAGGGCTATGGCTACACCTTC.